The 10 T cell receptor beta chains below were found in one sample sequenced in a study of Graves' ophthalmopathy and Graves' hyperthyroidism. Investigators amplified TCR beta CDR3 regions from RNA transcripts. The library came from an HTBI-primed first-round RT-PCR and a second-round multiplex PCR. Each CDR3 protein is one row after TCRdb ran MiXCR on the multiplex PCR reads. The table shows about 40,000 distinct CDR3 sequences, with roughly half occurring only once. Sequencing was done on a sample of peripheral blood. All receptors come from an adult man with Graves' ophthalmopathy.

In the case of this clonotype: The junction does not match germline at one end; this may be a read error. The genes are TRBV6-1 and TRBJ2-1; D is possibly TRBD1 (5 bases). Germline V gene lookup returns CDR1 MNHNS and CDR2 SASEGT. The CDR3 loop spans 12 amino acids. CDR3 sequence (DNA): TGTGCCAGCAAACAGGTCTACAGTGAGCAGTTCTTT. It is translated as CASKQVYSEQFF.

The chain joins TRBV28 to TRBJ2-3; TRBD1 is a possible D gene (6 bases). The CDR3 is made up of 15 amino acids. Trimming took off 3 bases at V and 0 bases at J, with 10 bases between the two ends. Germline V gene sequence: CDR1 MDHEN, CDR2 SYDVKM. The CDR3 sequence is CASSFDRSSTDTQYF. The CDR3 DNA reads TGTGCCAGCAGTTTTGACAGGAGTAGCACAGATACGCAGTATTTT.

To note about this clonotype: Since the CDR3 does not end with the conserved phenylalanine or tryptophan, this likely comes from a read error. The chain has TRBV12-3 or TRBV12-4 and TRBJ2-6; D perhaps matches TRBD1 (5 bases). The CDR3 is 13 amino acids. CDR3 nucleotides: TGTGCCAGTAGTACCTCTGGGGCTAACGTCCTGACTTGC. It translates to CASSTSGANVLTC.

This chain connects TRBV28 to TRBJ1-5; D may be TRBD1 (6 bases). V lost 3 bases and J 1 base, leaving 13 bases between the germline ends. Germline CDR1 and CDR2: MDHEN and SYDVKM. The length of the CDR3 is 16 residues. The CDR3 DNA follows: TGTGCCAGCAGTTTTCAGGGGCGCGGGAGCAATCAGCCCCAGCATTTT. Protein product: CASSFQGRGSNQPQHF.

This clonotype ranks as medium-sized (0.01 to 0.1%). The V call is TRBV10-3, the J call TRBJ1-6; D is perhaps TRBD1 (6 bases). Trimming cost V 0 bases and J 10 bases, with 22 bases left between them. Per the germline V gene, CDR1 is ENHRY and CDR2 is SYGVKD. CDR3 length: 18 residues. The CDR3 loop is CAISESGTGISVRSPLHF. The DNA of the CDR3 is TGTGCCATCAGTGAGTCGGGCACAGGGATCAGTGTACGCTCACCCCTCCACTTT.

This clonotype was seen more than once but under ten times. A much more abundant neighbour one base away suggests this may be a read error. The chain is built from TRBV5-4 and TRBJ2-3, with a possible D match to TRBD2 (5 bases). CDR3 length: 17 amino acids. V dropped 4 bases and J dropped 0 bases, with 18 bases sitting between them. CDR1 and CDR2 from the germline V gene are SGHNT and YYREEE (reference sequence). The DNA of the CDR3 is TGTGCCAGCAGCCCAGCCTTACGGGAACTTAGCACAGATACGCAGTATTTT. Translated: CASSPALRELSTDTQYF.

This clonotype has ten or more counts. The chain is built from TRBV6-1 and TRBJ2-3; the match to TRBD2 covers 11 bases. The V and J ends lost 2 bases and 7 bases, in that order; junction bases with no gene match: 5. The CDR3 is 15 residues long. The germline gives CDR1 MNHNS, CDR2 SASEGT. CDR3 sequence (DNA): TGTGCCAGCAGTGAATTAGCGGGGGGGCTGAATACGCAGTATTTT. Its protein product is CASSELAGGLNTQYF.

V gene TRBV5-4 combines with J gene TRBJ1-2; TRBD1 is a possible D gene (6 bases). From germline, CDR1 is SGHNT and CDR2 YYREEE (reference sequence). The V end was cut by 5 bases, the J end by 2 bases, with 13 bases between. The CDR3 has 14 amino acids. CDR3 residues: CASSRPGVNYGYTF. DNA of the CDR3: TGTGCCAGCAGTCGACCAGGGGTGAACTATGGCTACACCTTC.

As for this clonotype: The conserved phenylalanine or tryptophan is not found at the CDR3 terminus, so this likely reflects a read error. The J gene is TRBJ1-6, the V gene TRBV2; no firm D call. Looked up from germline, CDR1 is SNHLY and CDR2 is FYNNEI. The length of the CDR3 is 17 residues. V lost 1 base and J lost 2, with 12 bases in between. Here the CDR3 reads CASSEGPRSPYNSPLHL. DNA of the CDR3: TGTGCCAGCAGTGAAGGACCGAGGAGCCCCTATAATTCACCCCTCCACCTT.

The chain is built from TRBV20-1 and TRBJ2-3; TRBD2 aligns across 9 bases. J gave up 6 bases and V 5 bases, and 9 bases lay outside the gene matches. The CDR3 spans 14 residues. Germline assignment: CDR1 DFQATT and CDR2 SNEGSKA (reference sequence). The chain's CDR3 is CSAGTSRGPDTQYF. In DNA form, the CDR3 reads TGCAGTGCTGGGACTAGCCGAGGGCCGGATACGCAGTATTTT.